This T cell receptor (beta chain) originates from a study of shared clonotypes between healthy human individuals. The data were produced by immunoSEQ multiplex PCR, yet TCRdb's version contains in-frame clones alone and is incomplete. Of about 2.3 million clones listed, 85% to 95% are singletons. About this clone: Other nucleotide sequences from this sample produce the same CDR3.

This receptor was taken from a man between 18 and 35 years old in good health. Some clones in this sample may be carry-over from other donors' samples. Source material: naive CD4+ T cells from PBMCs. Noted subset: CD45RA+ positively selected.

The DNA for the CDR3 is TGCGCCAGCAGTCAGGGGGCTCAAGAGACCCAGTACTTC. As protein: CASSQGAQETQYF. J is TRBJ2-5 and V is TRBV5-1; 8 bases are shared with TRBD1. Germline V gives CDR1 SGHRS, CDR2 YFSETQ. The CDR3 runs to 13 residues. V lost 5 bases to trimming and J lost 2 bases; unmatched junction nucleotides: 2.